This T cell receptor beta chain was profiled in a study of Ad26.COV2.S vaccination and SARS-CoV-2 variants. About the study: Ad26.COV2.S, an intramuscular injection, was given once or twice 56 days apart.

Findings and caveats of the study: Marked by substantial breadth, spike-specific CD8+ and CD4+ T cell responses were reportedly seen after vaccination.

Libraries were prepared by immunoSEQ multiplex PCR; TCRdb keeps only in-frame clonotypes and omits some of them. The sample includes some 330,000 clones, 85% to 90% of them seen just once. Per germline, CDR1 SGHTA and CDR2 FQGTGA. The CDR3 runs to 14 residues. The junction had 5 bases not matched to a gene; V was cut back by 5 bases and J by 5 bases. The sample holds one count of this clone. Its antigen remains unidentified. Treatment: roughly 18 received Ad26.COV2.S at low or high dose, single or two shots; about 5 received placebo; per-sample allocation not given. After the first vaccine or placebo injection, samples were drawn on day 63.

The chain recombines TRBV7-3 with TRBJ2-5; 10 nucleotides line up with TRBD1. Sequenced material: peripheral blood, taken in a trial of Ad26.COV2.S vaccine versus placebo. This sequence originates from a person between 18 and 65 years old who received the Ad26.COV2.S COVID-19 vaccine or a placebo. The CDR3 protein is CASSEDRGRETQYF. The CDR3 bases are TGTGCCAGCAGCGAGGACAGGGGGAGGGAGACCCAGTACTTC. Together with reference TRBV7-3 and TRBJ2-5, the CDR3 gives the full variable domain: GAGVSQTPSNKVTEKGKYVELRCDPISGHTALYWYRQSLGQGPEFLIYFQGTGAADDSGLPNDRFFAVRPEGSVSTLKIQRTERGDSAVYLCASSEDRGRETQYFGPGTRLLVL.